The entry below gives a single T cell receptor (beta chain) sequence along with its context. Its antigen is unknown. The TCR libraries each used total RNA (roughly 3,500 ng per library). TCRdb re-called the 5' RACE reads; one entry per CDR3 protein, DNA not given. This sample's table has over 150,000 distinct CDR3 sequences. The data belong to a study of monozygotic twins with inflammatory bowel disease. CDR3 length: 14 amino acids. The V gene's germline CDR1 is LNHDA and CDR2 SQIVND (reference sequence). Whole-study findings and limits: Inverse Simpson values showed less TCRbeta diversity in IBD patients than in their healthy co-twins.

The receptor's source is a human donor with ulcerative colitis or Crohn's disease, or a healthy co-twin of an affected twin (not recorded which). The V and J genes are TRBV19 and TRBJ1-1; the TRBD1 assignment by TCRdb is unverifiable without DNA. The sequenced sample was blood. The CDR3 region is CASSIQGLNTEAFF.